Presented here are 30 T cell receptor beta chains from one specimen sequenced in a study of cytomegalovirus exposure and HLA in healthy donors. With 60 Vbeta and 13 Jbeta primers, the PCR was carried out. Only in-frame clones appear in the TCRdb table, and some are missing; sequencing was by immunoSEQ multiplex PCR. The sample gives 160,000 or so clones, approximately 78% of which show up once; about 7% is in the top ten. The sequencing input was PBMCs. These receptors all stem from a woman in her 30s in good health and CMV-seropositive.

The chain combines TRBV5-1 with TRBJ2-2; 10 nucleotides align to TRBD1. V lost 0 bases and J lost 7; bases outside the gene matches: 3. Germline assignment: CDR1 SGHRS and CDR2 YFSETQ. CDR3 length: 15 amino acids. The CDR3 region is CASSLGQGASGELFF. CDR3 nucleotide sequence: TGCGCCAGCAGCTTGGGACAGGGGGCAAGCGGGGAGCTGTTTTTT. Filled out from reference TRBV5-1 and TRBJ2-2, the complete variable domain reads KAGVTQTPRYLIKTRGQQVTLSCSPISGHRSVSWYQQTPGQGLQFLFEYFSETQRNKGNFPGRFSGRQFSNSRSEMNVSTLELGDSALYLCASSLGQGASGELFFGEGSRLTVL.

The chain uses TRBV5-1 and TRBJ2-4; perhaps TRBD2 as D (5 bases). The V gene lost 5 bases and the J gene lost 0 bases, with 15 bases spanning the gap. The CDR3 contains 16 residues. Germline CDR1 and CDR2: SGHRS and YFSETQ. Here the CDR3 reads CASRPDSTLAKNIQYF. CDR3 nucleotide sequence: TGCGCCAGCAGACCGGACTCGACACTAGCCAAAAACATTCAGTACTTC.

J is TRBJ1-3 and V is TRBV5-1; D is unclear. This CDR3 has 17 residues. In germline, CDR1 is SGHRS, CDR2 YFSETQ. V lost 4 bases and J 2 bases, leaving 19 bases between the germline ends. The CDR3 DNA reads as TGCGCCAGCAGCCCTGAGTGGCCCGGCGGAACTGGAAACACCATATATTTT. The encoded protein is CASSPEWPGGTGNTIYF.

The chain has TRBV14 and TRBJ2-6, with 7 bases fitting TRBD1. The length of the CDR3 is 16 residues. The germline CDR1 and CDR2 sequences are SGHDN and FVKESK. Germline trimming cut 3 bases from V and 2 bases from J; bases unmatched to any gene: 4. The CDR3 DNA sequence: TGTGCCAGCAGCCAGTCCACAGGGGCTGGGGCCAACGTCCTGACTTTC. It translates to CASSQSTGAGANVLTF.

V gene TRBV19 combines with J gene TRBJ1-1; unclear D gene. The CDR3 runs to 14 residues. Germline V gives CDR1 LNHDA, CDR2 SQIVND (reference sequence). Trimming stripped 0 bases from V and 0 bases from J, with 5 bases between. CDR3 in DNA: TGTGCCAGTAGTATAGATCTTTTGAACACTGAAGCTTTCTTT. This sequence encodes CASSIDLLNTEAFF.

The chain links TRBV6-6 to TRBJ1-2; D unresolved. With 0 bases removed from V and 0 bases from J, the gap between germline ends came to 5 bases. This CDR3 has 14 amino acids. Germline V gene lookup returns CDR1 MNHNY and CDR2 SVGAGI (reference sequence). The CDR3 coding sequence is TGTGCCAGCAGTTACTCCGGGGCTAACTATGGCTACACCTTC. Its translation is CASSYSGANYGYTF.

This clone was found a few times. V and J are TRBV5-6 and TRBJ2-3; D gene ambiguous. Germline assignment: CDR1 SGHDT and CDR2 YYEEEE. CDR3 length: 15 amino acids. Trimming left V 0 bases short and J 3 bases short, with 11 bases between. Here the CDR3 reads CASSLGPRRTDTQYF. The CDR3 DNA reads TGTGCCAGCAGCTTGGGCCCCCGGCGGACAGATACGCAGTATTTT.

The chain carries TRBV6-1 and TRBJ1-1, with D possibly TRBD1 on 6 matching bases. Germline V lookup: CDR1 MNHNS, CDR2 SASEGT. The CDR3 spans 16 residues. V shed 2 bases and J shed 0 bases, with 13 bases lying between them. CDR3 region: CASSEMGHFMNTEAFF. CDR3 in DNA: TGTGCCAGCAGTGAAATGGGACACTTCATGAACACTGAAGCTTTCTTT.

This clone was recorded once. This chain connects TRBV7-2 to TRBJ2-5; 7 bases are shared with TRBD2. Germline V gives CDR1 SGHTA, CDR2 FQGNSA. V shed 0 bases and J 3 bases; nucleotides not matched to a gene: 7. There are 16 residues in the CDR3. CDR3 in amino acids: CASSLAGKGGKETQYF. The CDR3 DNA reads TGTGCCAGCAGCTTAGCCGGCAAGGGAGGGAAAGAGACCCAGTACTTC.

The chain joins TRBV5-1 to TRBJ1-2; D is unresolved. The CDR3 extends over 13 amino acids. Germline V gene lookup returns CDR1 SGHRS and CDR2 YFSETQ. Deletions cut 7 bases from V and 3 bases from J, with 13 bases between. The CDR3 coding sequence is TGCGCCAGCGATGCGGATGGGTACTATGGCTACACCTTC. It translates to CASDADGYYGYTF.

This clone came up once. This chain joins TRBV9 and TRBJ1-4, with TRBD1 matching over 11 bases. The V gene's germline CDR1 is SGDLS and CDR2 YYNGEE. Unmatched junction bases numbered 5, after V lost 4 bases and J lost 6 bases. The length of the CDR3 is 15 residues. The CDR3 protein is CASSSGQGGDEKLFF. CDR3 nucleotides: TGTGCCAGCAGCTCGGGACAGGGGGGGGATGAAAAACTGTTTTTT.

For this clone: This sample also contains other DNA sequences that code for the same CDR3. V gene TRBV28 combines with J gene TRBJ1-2; D gene ambiguous. The CDR3 totals 11 residues. Germline CDR1 reads MDHEN; CDR2 reads SYDVKM. V shed 9 bases and J shed 5 bases, with 10 bases lying between them. The CDR3 nucleotides are TGTGCCAGTGGAGGGTTTTATGGCTACACCTTC. As protein: CASGGFYGYTF.

V gene TRBV5-1 combines with J gene TRBJ1-2; 7 bases are a match to TRBD1. CDR1 SGHRS and CDR2 YFSETQ come from the germline V gene. V lost 2 bases and J lost 6; bases outside the gene matches: 10. The CDR3 is 15 residues long. In nucleotides, the CDR3 is TGCGCCAGCAGCTTTCGACAGGGAGGATACGATGGCTACACCTTC. This sequence encodes CASSFRQGGYDGYTF.

The chain is built from TRBV6-1 and TRBJ2-3; D is uncertain. The germline V and J ends were trimmed by 4 bases and 4 bases, with 12 bases remaining between them. The CDR3 runs 14 residues. In germline, CDR1 is MNHNS, CDR2 SASEGT. The CDR3 bases are TGTGCCAGCAGTGTTGGTCTAGACGCAGATACGCAGTATTTT. Encoded protein: CASSVGLDADTQYF.

The chain recombines TRBV30 with TRBJ2-3; 7 bases match TRBD1. This CDR3 is built from 15 residues. The germline V gene encodes CDR1 GTSNPN and CDR2 SVGIG (reference sequence). After removal of 3 bases from V and 2 bases from J, the junction contained 8 bases not matched to a gene. CDR3 coding DNA: TGTGCCTGGAGGTTTAGGGACAGAGTCACAGATACGCAGTATTTT. Translating gives CAWRFRDRVTDTQYF.

The chain links TRBV11-2 to TRBJ2-7; 8 positions agree with TRBD1. The CDR3 is 15 residues long. V lost 5 bases, J lost 1 base, and 7 bases stayed unmatched. Germline-derived CDR1 and CDR2 are SGHAT and FQNNGV. CDR3 in amino acids: CASSLGTGPSYEQYF. CDR3 DNA sequence: TGTGCCAGCAGCCTAGGGACAGGACCATCCTACGAGCAGTACTTC.

This chain uses TRBV5-1 with TRBJ2-5, with TRBD1 identical over 7 bases. Germline CDR1 and CDR2: SGHRS and YFSETQ. The CDR3 spans 14 residues. The ends lost 4 bases at V and 4 bases at J; junction bases unmatched: 7. CDR3 DNA: TGCGCCAGCAGCAAAGACAGGGTTTCAGAGACCCAGTACTTC. It yields the protein CASSKDRVSETQYF.

V and J are TRBV7-9 and TRBJ2-7, with D unclear. Germline CDR1 and CDR2: SEHNR and FQNEAQ (reference sequence). V was trimmed by 4 bases and J by 0 bases, leaving 10 bases between them. CDR3 length: 14 residues. The CDR3 DNA reads TGTGCCAGCAGCTCCCCCAAGAGCTCCTACGAGCAGTACTTC. Translated, it gives CASSSPKSSYEQYF.

This clone was recorded only once. This rearrangement joins TRBV6-5 to TRBJ1-4; D is unclear. Germline CDR1 and CDR2: MNHEY and SVGAGI. Trimming removed 0 bases at V and 2 bases at J, with 10 bases between. The CDR3 has 16 amino acids. Here the CDR3 DNA reads TGTGCCAGCAGTTACTCGCCAGGAGGGACTAATGAAAAACTGTTTTTT. This translates into CASSYSPGGTNEKLFF.

V is TRBV5-6 and J is TRBJ1-2; unclear D gene. The germline CDR1 and CDR2 sequences are SGHDT and YYEEEE. The V gene lost 10 bases and the J gene lost 6 bases, with 13 bases spanning the gap. This CDR3 has 11 residues. CDR3 sequence: CALHRLDGYTF. The CDR3 coding sequence is TGTGCCCTCCACCGGTTGGATGGCTACACCTTC.

This clone was counted a single time. The chain is built from TRBV7-9 and TRBJ1-6; D is perhaps TRBD1 (6 bases). This CDR3 is 16 amino acids long. The germline CDR1 and CDR2 sequences are SEHNR and FQNEAQ (reference sequence). Trimming removed 4 bases at V and 2 bases at J, with 12 bases between. CDR3 nucleotide sequence: TGTGCCAGCAGCTCGTTTACAGGGACCTATAATTCACCCCTCCACTTT. Its protein product is CASSSFTGTYNSPLHF.

The chain is built from TRBV4-1 and TRBJ1-1; 8 bases line up with TRBD1. The length of the CDR3 is 15 residues. The V and J ends lost 3 bases and 4 bases, in that order; junction bases with no gene match: 7. The germline V gene encodes CDR1 MGHRA and CDR2 YSYEKL. The CDR3 loop is CASSHRRQGTTEAFF. The CDR3 nucleotides read TGCGCCAGCAGCCACAGAAGACAGGGGACCACTGAAGCTTTCTTT.

The rearrangement links TRBV10-3 to TRBJ1-6, with D unresolved. Germline V gene sequence: CDR1 ENHRY, CDR2 SYGVKD. CDR3 size: 14 residues. V lost 3 bases and J 8 bases, leaving 11 bases between the germline ends. CDR3 coding DNA: TGTGCCATCAGTGACACGAAGAGTTATTCACCCCTCCACTTT. This translates into CAISDTKSYSPLHF.

In its sample, this clone was seen once. The chain uses TRBV7-8 and TRBJ2-2; the match to TRBD1 covers 9 bases. J lost 7 bases, V lost 5 bases, and 8 bases had no gene match. CDR3 length: 15 amino acids. Germline CDR1 reads SGHVS; CDR2 reads FQNEAQ. The CDR3 protein is CASSQRQGVLGELFF. CDR3 DNA: TGTGCCAGCAGCCAAAGACAGGGGGTTCTCGGGGAGCTGTTTTTT.

There are a few counts of this clone. The genes are TRBV27 and TRBJ1-1; possibly TRBD1 for D (6 bases). This CDR3 is 13 amino acids long. The V and J ends lost 0 bases and 4 bases respectively, with 6 bases between them. Germline V gene data show CDR1 as MNHEY and CDR2 as SMNVEV (reference sequence). The CDR3 reads CASSLSRGTEAFF. The CDR3 DNA reads TGTGCCAGCAGTTTATCCAGGGGCACTGAAGCTTTCTTT.

The CDR3 is CASSYSGGAHEQFF. The CDR3 region has the DNA TGTGCCAGCAGCTATAGCGGGGGGGCACATGAGCAGTTCTTC. The rearrangement uses TRBV11-2 and TRBJ2-1; 11 bases match TRBD2. The CDR3 has 14 residues. CDR1 and CDR2 from the germline V gene are SGHAT and FQNNGV. Trimming at V came to 4 bases and at J to 8 bases, leaving 4 bases not matched to a gene.

The gene calls are TRBV7-2 and TRBJ1-1; D is uncertain. Germline V gene lookup returns CDR1 SGHTA and CDR2 FQGNSA. V lost 2 bases, J lost 0 bases, and 10 bases lay in between. This CDR3 is 15 amino acids long. The CDR3 is CASSLIRGMNTEAFF. CDR3 nucleotide sequence: TGTGCCAGCAGCTTAATCCGGGGAATGAACACTGAAGCTTTCTTT.

The chain links TRBV7-3 to TRBJ2-1; 10 nucleotides align to TRBD1. The junction had 6 bases not matched to a gene; V was cut back by 5 bases and J by 8 bases. The germline V gene has CDR1 SGHTA and CDR2 FQGTGA. The CDR3 contains 14 residues. In DNA form, the CDR3 reads TGTGCCAGCAGCCGGGACAGGGGTCGGGATGAGCAGTTCTTC. This codes for CASSRDRGRDEQFF.

This clone has just a few counts. This rearrangement joins TRBV27 to TRBJ1-1, with TRBD1 identical over 10 bases. CDR1 and CDR2 (germline): MNHEY, SMNVEV (reference sequence). This CDR3 spans 14 amino acids. The trim removed 6 bases at V and 11 bases at J, leaving 12 bases unmatched. CDR3 protein: CASSRRTGGFGAFF. DNA of the CDR3: TGTGCCAGCAGCCGAAGGACAGGGGGTTTCGGGGCTTTCTTT.

The J gene is TRBJ2-3, the V gene TRBV6-1; a possible D gene is TRBD2 (6 bases). V lost 6 bases and J 3 bases, leaving 13 bases between the germline ends. The CDR3 length is 14 residues. Germline CDR1 and CDR2: MNHNS and SASEGT. CDR3 protein: CASSTRGSTDTQYF. CDR3 nucleotide sequence: TGTGCCAGCAGCACTCGGGGGAGTACAGATACGCAGTATTTT.